This TCR beta chain was captured in a study of blood T cell repertoires in COVID-19. Study-level background: Sources were T cells, B-cell-depleted T cells, or PBMCs; the material itself was cDNA or gDNA.

In the authors' methods: Amplification of reference gene primers was used by the study to estimate nucleated cell counts. Some clones are missing from TCRdb's copy, which holds only in-frame ones; the method was immunoSEQ multiplex PCR. The V and J calls and clone size were taken over from that table, and D and trimming were inferred from the DNA. Seen here are 100,000 to 150,000 clones, around 81% observed once, and the top ten hold approximately 18%. The V and J ends lost 0 bases and 3 bases respectively, with 13 bases between them. CDR1 and CDR2 (germline): SGHRS, YFSETQ. The CDR3 has 16 residues.

The TCR was taken from a man aged 25 to 40 with COVID-19, enrolled during active disease. The sample comprised peripheral blood. The chain couples TRBV5-1 to TRBJ2-4; D may be TRBD2 (7 bases). The CDR3 DNA reads TGCGCCAGCAGCTTGGTTTTTAGGGGGGGCAAAAACATTCAGTACTTC. It codes for CASSLVFRGGKNIQYF.